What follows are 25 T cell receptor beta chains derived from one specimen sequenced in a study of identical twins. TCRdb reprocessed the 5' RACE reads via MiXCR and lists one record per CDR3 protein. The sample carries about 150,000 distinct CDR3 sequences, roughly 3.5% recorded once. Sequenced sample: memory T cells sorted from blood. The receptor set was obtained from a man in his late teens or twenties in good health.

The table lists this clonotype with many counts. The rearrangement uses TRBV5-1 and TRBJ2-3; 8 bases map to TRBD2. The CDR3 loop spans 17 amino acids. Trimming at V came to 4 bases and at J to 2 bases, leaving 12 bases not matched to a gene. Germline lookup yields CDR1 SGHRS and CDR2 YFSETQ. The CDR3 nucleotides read TGCGCCAGCAGCCTTGGGGCGCGGGGACTAGACACAGATACGCAGTATTTT. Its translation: CASSLGARGLDTDTQYF.

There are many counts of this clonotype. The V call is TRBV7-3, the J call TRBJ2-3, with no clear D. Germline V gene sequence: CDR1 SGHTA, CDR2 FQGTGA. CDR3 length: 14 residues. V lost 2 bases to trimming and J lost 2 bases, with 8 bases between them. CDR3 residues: CASSLSHPTDTQYF. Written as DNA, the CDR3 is TGTGCCAGCAGCTTATCACATCCCACAGATACGCAGTATTTT.

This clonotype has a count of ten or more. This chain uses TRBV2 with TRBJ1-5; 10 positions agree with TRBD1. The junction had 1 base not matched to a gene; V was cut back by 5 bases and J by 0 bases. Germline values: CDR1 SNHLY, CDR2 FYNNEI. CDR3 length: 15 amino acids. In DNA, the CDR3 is TGTGCCAGCAGTCGGGACAGGGGTAGCAATCAGCCCCAGCATTTT. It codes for CASSRDRGSNQPQHF.

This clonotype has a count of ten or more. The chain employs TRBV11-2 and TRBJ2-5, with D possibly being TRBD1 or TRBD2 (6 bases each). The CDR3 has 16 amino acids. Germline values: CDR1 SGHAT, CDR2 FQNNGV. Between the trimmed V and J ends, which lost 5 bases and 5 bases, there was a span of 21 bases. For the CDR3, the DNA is TGTGCCAGCAGCACCCAAGGGGGGACCGCGGGGGAGACCCAGTACTTC. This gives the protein CASSTQGGTAGETQYF.

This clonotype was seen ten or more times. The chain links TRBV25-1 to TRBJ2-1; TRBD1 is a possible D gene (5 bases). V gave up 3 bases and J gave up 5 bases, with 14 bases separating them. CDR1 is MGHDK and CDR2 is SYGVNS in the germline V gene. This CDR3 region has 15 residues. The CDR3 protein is CASSDSYGQNNEQFF. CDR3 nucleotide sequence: TGTGCCAGCAGTGATTCCTACGGACAAAACAATGAGCAGTTCTTC. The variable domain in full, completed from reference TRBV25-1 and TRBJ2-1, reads EADIYQTPRYLVIGTGKKITLECSQTMGHDKMYWYQQDPGMELHLIHYSYGVNSTEKGDLSSESTVSRIRTEHFPLTLESARPSHTSQYLCASSDSYGQNNEQFFGPGTRLTVL.

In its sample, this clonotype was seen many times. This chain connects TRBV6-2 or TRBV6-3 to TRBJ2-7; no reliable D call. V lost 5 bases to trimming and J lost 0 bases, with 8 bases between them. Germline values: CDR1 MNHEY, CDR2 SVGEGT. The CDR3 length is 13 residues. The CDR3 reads CASSVRYSYEQYF. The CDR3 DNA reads TGTGCCAGCAGTGTCCGGTACTCCTACGAGCAGTACTTC.

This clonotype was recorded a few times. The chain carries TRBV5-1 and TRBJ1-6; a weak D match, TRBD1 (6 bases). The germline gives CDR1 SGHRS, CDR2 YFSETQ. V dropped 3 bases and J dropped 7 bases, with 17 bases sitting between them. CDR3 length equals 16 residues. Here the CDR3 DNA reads TGCGCCAGCAGCTGGGGGGGCTCCCTGGGGAATTCACCCCTCCACTTT. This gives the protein CASSWGGSLGNSPLHF.

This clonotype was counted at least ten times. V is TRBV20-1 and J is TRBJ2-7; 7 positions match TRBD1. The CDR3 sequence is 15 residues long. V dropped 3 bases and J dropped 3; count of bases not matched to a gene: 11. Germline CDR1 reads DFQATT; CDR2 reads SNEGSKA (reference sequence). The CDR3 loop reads CSARSVAGGIYEQYF. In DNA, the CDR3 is TGCAGTGCTAGGTCGGTGGCAGGGGGAATCTACGAGCAGTACTTC.

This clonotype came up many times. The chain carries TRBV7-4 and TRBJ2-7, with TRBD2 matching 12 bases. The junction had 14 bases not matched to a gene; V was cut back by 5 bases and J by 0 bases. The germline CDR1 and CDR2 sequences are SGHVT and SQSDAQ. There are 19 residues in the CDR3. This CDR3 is CASSGMDRVGLAGSYEQYF. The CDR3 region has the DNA TGTGCCAGCAGCGGAATGGACAGGGTGGGACTAGCGGGCTCCTACGAGCAGTACTTC.

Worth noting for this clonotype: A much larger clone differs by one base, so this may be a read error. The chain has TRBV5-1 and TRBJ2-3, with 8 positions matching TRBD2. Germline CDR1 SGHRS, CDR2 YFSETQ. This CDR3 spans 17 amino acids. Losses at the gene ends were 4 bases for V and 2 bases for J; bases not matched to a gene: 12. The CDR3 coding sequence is TGCGCCAGCAGCGGGCAACAGGCACTAGCGGACACAGATACGCAGTATTTT. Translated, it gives CASSGQQALADTDTQYF.

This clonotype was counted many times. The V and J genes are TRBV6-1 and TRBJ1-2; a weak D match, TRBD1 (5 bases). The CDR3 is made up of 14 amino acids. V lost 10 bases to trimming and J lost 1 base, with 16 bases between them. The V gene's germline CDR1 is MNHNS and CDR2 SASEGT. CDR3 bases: TGTGCCACCTCCCAGGACAAGAATAACTATGGCTACACCTTC. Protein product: CATSQDKNNYGYTF.

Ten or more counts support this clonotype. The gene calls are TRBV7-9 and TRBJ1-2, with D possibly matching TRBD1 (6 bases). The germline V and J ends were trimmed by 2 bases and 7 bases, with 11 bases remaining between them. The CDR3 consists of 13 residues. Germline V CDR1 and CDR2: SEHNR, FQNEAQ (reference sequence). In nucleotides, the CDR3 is TGTGCCAGCAGCTTAACAGGGATGAGTGGCTACACCTTC. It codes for CASSLTGMSGYTF.

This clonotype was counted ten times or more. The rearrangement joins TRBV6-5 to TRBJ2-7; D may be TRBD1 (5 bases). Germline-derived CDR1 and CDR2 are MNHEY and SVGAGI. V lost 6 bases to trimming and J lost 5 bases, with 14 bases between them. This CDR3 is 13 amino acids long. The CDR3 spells CASSSSQGHEQYV. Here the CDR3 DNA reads TGTGCCAGCAGCTCCTCCCAGGGCCACGAGCAGTACGTC.

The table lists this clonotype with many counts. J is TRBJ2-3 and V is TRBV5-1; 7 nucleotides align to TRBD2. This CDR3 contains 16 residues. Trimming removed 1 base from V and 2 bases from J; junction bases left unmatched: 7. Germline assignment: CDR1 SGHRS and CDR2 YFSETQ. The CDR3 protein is CASSLTAGTYTDTQYF. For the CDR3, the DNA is TGCGCCAGCAGCTTGACAGCGGGAACCTACACAGATACGCAGTATTTT. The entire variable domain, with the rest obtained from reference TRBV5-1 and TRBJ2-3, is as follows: KAGVTQTPRYLIKTRGQQVTLSCSPISGHRSVSWYQQTPGQGLQFLFEYFSETQRNKGNFPGRFSGRQFSNSRSEMNVSTLELGDSALYLCASSLTAGTYTDTQYFGPGTRLTVL.

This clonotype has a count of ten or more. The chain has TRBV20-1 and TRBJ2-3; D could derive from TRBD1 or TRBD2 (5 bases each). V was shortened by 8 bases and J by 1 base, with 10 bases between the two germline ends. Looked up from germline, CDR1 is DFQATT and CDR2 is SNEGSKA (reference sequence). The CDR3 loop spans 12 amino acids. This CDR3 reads CSIEGRTDTQYF. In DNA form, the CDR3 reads TGCAGTATTGAGGGACGCACAGATACGCAGTATTTT.

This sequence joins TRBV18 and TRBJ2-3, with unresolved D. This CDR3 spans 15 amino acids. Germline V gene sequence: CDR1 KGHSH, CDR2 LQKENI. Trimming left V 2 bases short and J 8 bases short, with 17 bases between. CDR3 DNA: TGTGCCAGCTCACCAATGAATCCCACGCACGGTACGCAGTATTTT. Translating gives CASSPMNPTHGTQYF.

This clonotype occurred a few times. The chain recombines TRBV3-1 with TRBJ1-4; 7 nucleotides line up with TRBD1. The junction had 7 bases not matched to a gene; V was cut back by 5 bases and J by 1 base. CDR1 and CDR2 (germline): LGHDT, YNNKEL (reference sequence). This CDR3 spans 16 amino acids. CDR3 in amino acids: CASSFRGTETNEKLFF. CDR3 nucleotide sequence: TGTGCCAGCAGCTTTCGCGGGACAGAAACTAATGAAAAACTGTTTTTT.

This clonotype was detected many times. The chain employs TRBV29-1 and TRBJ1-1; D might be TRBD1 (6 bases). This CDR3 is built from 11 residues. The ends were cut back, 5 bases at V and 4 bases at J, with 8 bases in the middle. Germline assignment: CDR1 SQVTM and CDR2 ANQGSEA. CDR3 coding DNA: TGCAGCGTTCAGGGGTCCACTGAAGCTTTCTTT. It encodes CSVQGSTEAFF.

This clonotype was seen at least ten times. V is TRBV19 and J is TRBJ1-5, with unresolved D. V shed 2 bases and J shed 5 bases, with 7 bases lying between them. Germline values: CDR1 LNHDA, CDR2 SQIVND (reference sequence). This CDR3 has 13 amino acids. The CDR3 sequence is CASSIRDYQPQHF. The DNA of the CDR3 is TGTGCCAGTAGTATAAGAGATTATCAGCCCCAGCATTTT. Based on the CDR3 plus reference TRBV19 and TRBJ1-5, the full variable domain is DGGITQSPKYLFRKEGQNVTLSCEQNLNHDAMYWYRQDPGQGLRLIYYSQIVNDFQKGDIAEGYSVSREKKESFPLTVTSAQKNPTAFYLCASSIRDYQPQHFGDGTRLSIL.

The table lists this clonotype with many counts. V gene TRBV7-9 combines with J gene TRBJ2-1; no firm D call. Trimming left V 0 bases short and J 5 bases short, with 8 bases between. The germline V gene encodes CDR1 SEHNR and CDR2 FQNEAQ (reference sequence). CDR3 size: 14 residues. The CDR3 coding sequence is TGTGCCAGCAGCTTAGCGCTGGGTAACAATGAGCAGTTCTTC. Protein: CASSLALGNNEQFF.

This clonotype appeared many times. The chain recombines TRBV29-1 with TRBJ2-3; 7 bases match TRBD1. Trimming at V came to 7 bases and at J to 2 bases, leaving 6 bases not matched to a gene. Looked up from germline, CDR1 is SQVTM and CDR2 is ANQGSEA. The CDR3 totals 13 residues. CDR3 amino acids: CSGQGRNTDTQYF. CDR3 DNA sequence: TGCAGCGGACAGGGACGGAACACAGATACGCAGTATTTT.

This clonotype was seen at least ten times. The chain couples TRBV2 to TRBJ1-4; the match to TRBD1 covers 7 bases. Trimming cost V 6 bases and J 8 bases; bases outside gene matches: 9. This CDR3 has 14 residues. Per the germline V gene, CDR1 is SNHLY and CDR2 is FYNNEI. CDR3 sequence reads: CASRDRTGGEKLFF. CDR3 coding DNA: TGTGCCAGCAGAGACCGGACAGGTGGCGAAAAACTGTTTTTT. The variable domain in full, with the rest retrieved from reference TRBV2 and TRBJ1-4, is EPEVTQTPSHQVTQMGQEVILRCVPISNHLYFYWYRQILGQKVEFLVSFYNNEISEKSEIFDDQFSVERPDGSNFTLKIRSTKLEDSAMYFCASRDRTGGEKLFFGSGTQLSVL.

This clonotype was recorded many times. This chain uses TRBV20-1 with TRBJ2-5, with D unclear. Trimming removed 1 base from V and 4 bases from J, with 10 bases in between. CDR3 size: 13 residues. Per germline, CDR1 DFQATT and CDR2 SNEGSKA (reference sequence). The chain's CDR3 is CSARGYVLETQYF. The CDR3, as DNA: TGCAGTGCTAGAGGTTATGTGTTAGAGACCCAGTACTTC.

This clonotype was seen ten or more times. Written as DNA, the CDR3 is TGTGCCAGCAGCCCCAACTCCCTAGGTTACAATGAGCAGTTCTTC. As protein: CASSPNSLGYNEQFF. The chain couples TRBV7-7 to TRBJ2-1; D is undetermined. The CDR3 contains 15 residues. Germline loops: CDR1 SSHAT, CDR2 FNYEAQ (reference sequence). With 5 bases removed from V and 4 bases from J, the gap between germline ends came to 15 bases.

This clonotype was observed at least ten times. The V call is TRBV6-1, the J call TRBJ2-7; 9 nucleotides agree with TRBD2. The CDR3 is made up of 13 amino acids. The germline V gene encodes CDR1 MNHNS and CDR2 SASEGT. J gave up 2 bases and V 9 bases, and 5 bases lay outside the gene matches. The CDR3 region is CASGLASTYEQYV. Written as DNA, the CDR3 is TGTGCCAGTGGACTAGCGTCTACCTACGAGCAGTACGTC.